Listed below are T cell receptor beta chains from one sample, sequenced in a study of response to subunit inactivated influenza vaccine. TCRdb reanalysed the RT-PCR reads using MiXCR and keeps one entry per CDR3 protein. The sample holds hundreds of thousands of distinct CDR3 sequences, approximately 16% seen once. The specimen was CD4+ T cells sorted from PBMCs, collected 23 to 25 months after vaccination. Source of these receptors: a man between 50 and 69 years old who received an inactivated influenza vaccine. CDR3s include the opening cysteine and the closing phenylalanine or tryptophan. A D gene is named only where the DNA matches it firmly. Size is omitted from some rows. Given values are once, few, many or a class for expanded clones.

D gene: TRBD1
J gene: TRBJ1-6
V gene: TRBV6-1
clone size: few
CDR3 protein: CASRSTGEGSPLHF
CDR3 DNA: TGTGCCAGCAGATCAACAGGGGAGGGTTCACCCCTCCACTTT

D gene: NA
J gene: TRBJ2-3
V gene: TRBV15
clone size: few
CDR3 protein: CATSAGTYDTQYF
CDR3 DNA: TGTGCCACCAGCGCAGGGACCTATGATACGCAGTATTTT

D gene: NA
J gene: TRBJ2-6
V gene: TRBV10-3
clone size: NA
CDR3 protein: CAIRPAAGANVLTF
CDR3 DNA: TGTGCCATCAGGCCCGCGGCTGGGGCCAACGTCCTGACTTTC

D gene: TRBD1
J gene: TRBJ1-5
V gene: TRBV12-3/TRBV12-4
clone size: few
CDR3 protein: CASGQGIDQPQHF
CDR3 DNA: TGTGCCAGCGGACAGGGTATAGATCAGCCCCAGCATTTT

D gene: NA
J gene: TRBJ2-1
V gene: TRBV30
clone size: few
CDR3 protein: CAWSVRISSYNEQFF
CDR3 DNA: TGTGCCTGGAGTGTAAGGATAAGCTCCTACAATGAGCAGTTCTTC

D gene: NA
J gene: TRBJ1-4
V gene: TRBV29-1
clone size: few
CDR3 protein: CSAGDRWEKLFF
CDR3 DNA: TGCAGCGCCGGGGACCGATGGGAAAAACTGTTTTTT

D gene: TRBD2
J gene: TRBJ2-7
V gene: TRBV2
clone size: few
CDR3 protein: CASMLADPSYEQYF
CDR3 DNA: TGTGCCAGCATGCTAGCGGATCCTTCCTACGAGCAGTACTTC

D gene: TRBD2
J gene: TRBJ2-2
V gene: TRBV12-3/TRBV12-4
clone size: many
CDR3 protein: CASSLGLAGFGELFF
CDR3 DNA: TGTGCCAGCAGTTTGGGACTAGCGGGGTTTGGGGAGCTGTTTTTT

D gene: NA
J gene: TRBJ2-5
V gene: TRBV30
clone size: NA
CDR3 protein: CAWSVRETQYF
CDR3 DNA: TGTGCCTGGAGTGTACGGGAGACCCAGTACTTC

D gene: NA
J gene: TRBJ1-4
V gene: TRBV4-1
clone size: few
CDR3 protein: CASSPELASSPEKLFF
CDR3 DNA: TGCGCCAGCAGCCCCGAGCTGGCCTCCAGCCCCGAAAAACTGTTTTTT

D gene: TRBD1
J gene: TRBJ2-2
V gene: TRBV10-3
clone size: NA
CDR3 protein: CATGQGGGGELFF
CDR3 DNA: TGTGCCACCGGACAGGGTGGTGGCGGGGAGCTGTTTTTT

D gene: TRBD1
J gene: TRBJ1-5
V gene: TRBV7-6
clone size: NA
CDR3 protein: CASSLVPGGSNQPKHF
CDR3 DNA: TGTGCCAGCAGCTTAGTCCCAGGGGGTAGCAATCAGCCCAAGCATTTT

D gene: NA
J gene: TRBJ1-2
V gene: TRBV20-1
clone size: few
CDR3 protein: CSASGTSTGYTF
CDR3 DNA: TGCAGTGCTAGTGGTACCAGTACAGGCTACACCTTC

D gene: NA
J gene: TRBJ2-1
V gene: TRBV24-1
clone size: few
CDR3 protein: CATSASPGRYNEQFF
CDR3 DNA: TGTGCCACCAGTGCCTCTCCAGGGAGGTACAATGAGCAGTTCTTC

D gene: TRBD1
J gene: TRBJ1-1
V gene: TRBV20-1
clone size: few
CDR3 protein: CRPTGVNEAFF
CDR3 DNA: TGCAGACCGACAGGGGTGAATGAAGCTTTCTTT

D gene: TRBD1
J gene: TRBJ1-1
V gene: TRBV20-1
clone size: NA
CDR3 protein: CSARVGTGGFTEAFF
CDR3 DNA: TGCAGTGCTAGAGTAGGGACAGGGGGTTTCACTGAAGCTTTCTTT

D gene: NA
J gene: TRBJ2-1
V gene: TRBV2
clone size: NA
CDR3 protein: CASSEKWLGAGHNEQFF
CDR3 DNA: TGTGCCAGCAGTGAAAAGTGGCTGGGGGCGGGCCACAATGAGCAGTTCTTC

D gene: TRBD2
J gene: TRBJ2-3
V gene: TRBV5-1
clone size: many
CDR3 protein: CASSLGTSGPITDTQYF
CDR3 DNA: TGCGCCAGCAGCTTGGGGACTAGCGGACCTATCACAGATACGCAGTATTTT

D gene: TRBD1
J gene: TRBJ2-3
V gene: TRBV12-3/TRBV12-4
clone size: few
CDR3 protein: CASSPRTGGTWADTQYF
CDR3 DNA: TGTGCCAGCAGTCCTCGGACAGGGGGTACTTGGGCAGATACGCAGTATTTT

D gene: NA
J gene: TRBJ2-3
V gene: TRBV12-3/TRBV12-4
clone size: few
CDR3 protein: CASTPVNTDTQYF
CDR3 DNA: TGTGCCAGCACCCCGGTTAACACAGATACGCAGTATTTT

D gene: TRBD2
J gene: TRBJ2-1
V gene: TRBV19
clone size: NA
CDR3 protein: CASSIDFIAGVGEQFF
CDR3 DNA: TGTGCCAGTAGTATAGATTTTATAGCGGGGGTGGGTGAGCAGTTCTTC

D gene: TRBD2
J gene: TRBJ2-3
V gene: TRBV6-1
clone size: NA
CDR3 protein: CASPAGGGTDTQYF
CDR3 DNA: TGTGCCAGCCCCGCGGGAGGGGGCACAGATACGCAGTATTTT

D gene: NA
J gene: TRBJ2-2
V gene: TRBV25-1
clone size: NA
CDR3 protein: CATSRTAPTGELFF
CDR3 DNA: TGTGCCACTTCAAGGACAGCTCCAACCGGGGAGCTGTTTTTT

D gene: TRBD2
J gene: TRBJ2-7
V gene: TRBV12-3/TRBV12-4
clone size: medium-sized
CDR3 protein: CASSPGLAGVYEQYF
CDR3 DNA: TGTGCCAGCAGTCCGGGACTAGCGGGAGTTTACGAGCAGTACTTC

D gene: TRBD1
J gene: TRBJ2-3
V gene: TRBV5-1
clone size: NA
CDR3 protein: CASSSMGQATDTQYF
CDR3 DNA: TGCGCCAGCAGCTCTATGGGACAGGCGACAGATACGCAGTATTTT

D gene: NA
J gene: TRBJ2-1
V gene: TRBV11-2
clone size: few
CDR3 protein: CASSLVFAGYRLYNEQFF
CDR3 DNA: TGTGCCAGCAGCTTAGTCTTCGCGGGCTACCGACTGTACAATGAGCAGTTCTTC

D gene: TRBD1
J gene: TRBJ2-1
V gene: TRBV4-1
clone size: few
CDR3 protein: CASSQDPGQGANEQFF
CDR3 DNA: TGCGCCAGCAGCCAAGATCCCGGACAGGGGGCAAATGAGCAGTTCTTC

D gene: TRBD2
J gene: TRBJ2-1
V gene: TRBV28
clone size: medium-sized
CDR3 protein: CATGTTYNEQFF
CDR3 DNA: TGTGCCACCGGGACTACTTACAATGAGCAGTTCTTC

D gene: NA
J gene: TRBJ2-1
V gene: TRBV5-6
clone size: NA
CDR3 protein: CDSSLPAVAQQFF
CDR3 DNA: TGTGACAGCAGCCTCCCCGCAGTGGCACAGCAGTTCTTC

D gene: TRBD1
J gene: TRBJ2-5
V gene: TRBV20-1
clone size: few
CDR3 protein: CSAGQGDFSVETQYF
CDR3 DNA: TGCAGTGCGGGGCAGGGGGATTTCAGCGTTGAGACCCAGTACTTC

D gene: TRBD2
J gene: TRBJ2-4
V gene: TRBV7-2
clone size: NA
CDR3 protein: CASSSLAGRLFQYF
CDR3 DNA: TGTGCCAGCAGCTCTTTAGCGGGACGGCTCTTTCAGTACTTC

D gene: NA
J gene: TRBJ1-1
V gene: TRBV5-1
clone size: NA
CDR3 protein: CASALFRTDRNTEAFF
CDR3 DNA: TGCGCCAGCGCATTGTTCAGGACGGACAGGAACACTGAAGCTTTCTTT

D gene: TRBD2
J gene: TRBJ2-1
V gene: TRBV28
clone size: few
CDR3 protein: CASSLGLAQYYGQFF
CDR3 DNA: TGTGCCAGCAGCCTAGGACTAGCGCAGTATTATGGGCAGTTCTTC

D gene: NA
J gene: TRBJ2-7
V gene: TRBV29-1
clone size: few
CDR3 protein: CSVVRPLTYEQYF
CDR3 DNA: TGCAGCGTTGTCAGGCCCCTAACCTACGAGCAGTACTTC

D gene: TRBD1
J gene: TRBJ1-1
V gene: TRBV20-1
clone size: few
CDR3 protein: CSAPKTGVDTEAFF
CDR3 DNA: TGCAGTGCCCCTAAGACAGGGGTTGACACTGAAGCTTTCTTT

D gene: NA
J gene: TRBJ2-7
V gene: TRBV20-1
clone size: NA
CDR3 protein: CSARGGDMSYEQYF
CDR3 DNA: TGCAGTGCTAGAGGGGGGGACATGTCCTACGAGCAGTACTTC

D gene: TRBD2
J gene: TRBJ2-7
V gene: TRBV28
clone size: NA
CDR3 protein: CASRREPLYEQYF
CDR3 DNA: TGTGCCAGCAGGCGGGAGCCACTGTACGAGCAGTACTTC

D gene: NA
J gene: TRBJ1-1
V gene: TRBV3-1
clone size: few
CDR3 protein: CASSLPGRGTEAFF
CDR3 DNA: TGTGCCAGCAGCTTACCGGGCCGGGGCACTGAAGCTTTCTTT

D gene: TRBD1
J gene: TRBJ2-1
V gene: TRBV19
clone size: few
CDR3 protein: CASSLPGTGRVYEQFF
CDR3 DNA: TGTGCCAGTAGTTTGCCCGGGACAGGTCGAGTCTATGAGCAGTTCTTC

D gene: TRBD2
J gene: TRBJ2-2
V gene: TRBV6-2/TRBV6-3
clone size: NA
CDR3 protein: CASSYSPGLANTGELFF
CDR3 DNA: TGTGCCAGCAGTTATTCACCGGGACTAGCGAACACCGGGGAGCTGTTTTTT

D gene: NA
J gene: TRBJ2-5
V gene: TRBV7-3
clone size: few
CDR3 protein: CASSLGVRETQYF
CDR3 DNA: TGTGCCAGCAGCTTAGGCGTAAGGGAGACCCAGTACTTC

D gene: TRBD1
J gene: TRBJ2-7
V gene: TRBV7-9
clone size: NA
CDR3 protein: CASSLAQGASYEQYF
CDR3 DNA: TGTGCCAGCAGCTTAGCTCAGGGGGCTTCCTACGAGCAGTACTTC

D gene: NA
J gene: TRBJ2-3
V gene: TRBV5-4
clone size: NA
CDR3 protein: CASSPRRGPITQYF
CDR3 DNA: TGTGCCAGCAGCCCTCGGAGGGGACCTATAACGCAGTATTTT

D gene: NA
J gene: TRBJ2-7
V gene: TRBV20-1
clone size: few
CDR3 protein: CSARDHGGQTYEQYF
CDR3 DNA: TGCAGTGCTAGAGATCACGGGGGACAAACCTACGAGCAGTACTTC

D gene: NA
J gene: TRBJ2-1
V gene: TRBV7-2
clone size: NA
CDR3 protein: CASSLDTENEQFF
CDR3 DNA: TGTGCCAGCAGCTTAGACACGGAAAATGAGCAGTTCTTC

D gene: NA
J gene: TRBJ2-6
V gene: TRBV29-1
clone size: NA
CDR3 protein: CSVFSSGANVLTF
CDR3 DNA: TGCAGCGTCTTTAGCTCTGGGGCCAACGTCCTGACTTTC

D gene: TRBD1
J gene: TRBJ2-1
V gene: TRBV12-3/TRBV12-4
clone size: NA
CDR3 protein: CASSGDRGLQLQFF
CDR3 DNA: TGTGCCAGCAGTGGGGACAGGGGGCTTCAATTGCAGTTCTTC

D gene: NA
J gene: TRBJ1-5
V gene: TRBV25-1
clone size: few
CDR3 protein: CASGNSNQPQHF
CDR3 DNA: TGTGCCAGCGGAAATAGCAATCAGCCCCAGCATTTT